Presented here are 7 T cell receptor beta chains from one specimen sequenced in a study of vaccination and CD4 T cells after COVID-19. Their cognate antigens are unknown. CD4+ T cells that had been cultured provided DNA sequenced with the Oncomine TCR Beta short-read assay. TCRdb re-called the PCR reads with MiXCR, one entry per CDR3 protein. The data hold some 3,900 distinct CDR3 sequences, with 15% to 20% observed a single time. Described treatment: approximately 9-day PBMC culture with coronavirus spike peptide pools or control peptides (ViraFEST assay). The sequenced material came from CD4+ T cells from blood, cultured in vitro. These receptors were collected from a human donor who had recovered from COVID-19.

As concerns this clonotype: The CDR3 carries no conserved terminal phenylalanine or tryptophan, so it likely arises from a read error. The chain combines TRBV24-1 with TRBJ1-6, with D possibly matching TRBD1 (5 bases). The CDR3 is made up of 18 amino acids. Germline V gene data show CDR1 as KGHDR and CDR2 as SFDVKD. The germline V and J ends were trimmed by 4 bases and 0 bases, with 15 bases remaining between them. Here the CDR3 DNA reads TGTGCCACCAGTGACCTAGGGGCTAGCAGCTCCTATAATTCACCCCTCCACCTT. Translation gives CATSDLGASSSYNSPLHL.

The V and J genes are TRBV30 and TRBJ2-1; D not resolved. The CDR3 is 11 amino acids. V lost 1 base and J 9 bases, leaving 7 bases between the germline ends. CDR1 and CDR2 (germline): GTSNPN, SVGIG (reference sequence). The CDR3 coding sequence is TGTGCCTGGAGTGCCGTAGCTGAGCAGTTCTTC. Encoded protein: CAWSAVAEQFF.

The chain carries TRBV20-1 and TRBJ1-2; TRBD1 matches at 8 bases. The ends lost 0 bases at V and 0 bases at J; junction bases unmatched: 6. The germline gives CDR1 DFQATT, CDR2 SNEGSKA (reference sequence). The CDR3 is 16 residues long. This CDR3 is CSARDPTGGTNYGYTF. Here the CDR3 DNA reads TGCAGTGCTAGAGATCCAACAGGGGGTACTAACTATGGCTACACCTTC.

V and J are TRBV7-3 and TRBJ1-2; 9 nucleotides line up with TRBD1. Germline lookup yields CDR1 SGHTA and CDR2 FQGTGA. V was pared by 1 base and J by 6 bases, with 12 bases of the junction left unmatched. This CDR3 is 17 amino acids long. CDR3 amino acids: CASSLRGGQGVRNGYTF. In nucleotides, the CDR3 is TGTGCCAGCAGCTTAAGAGGGGGACAGGGAGTTCGGAATGGCTACACCTTC.

This clonotype is labeled as medium-sized. The genes are TRBV27 and TRBJ1-1; 7 bases are a match to TRBD1. With V trimmed by 0 bases and J by 10 bases, 17 bases remained unmatched. The CDR3 length is 17 residues. CDR1 MNHEY and CDR2 SMNVEV come from the germline V gene (reference sequence). CDR3 bases: TGTGCCAGCAGTTTATCGCGGGCCCCGACAGGGAGATACGTAGCTTTCTTT. The encoded protein is CASSLSRAPTGRYVAFF.

In this sample, this clonotype turned up a few times. This chain uses TRBV2 with TRBJ2-2; D unresolved. Germline values: CDR1 SNHLY, CDR2 FYNNEI. The V end was cut by 10 bases, the J end by 4 bases, with 16 bases between. The CDR3 is made up of 14 amino acids. The CDR3 sequence: CATRLDVTTGELFF. CDR3 DNA: TGTGCCACTCGCTTGGACGTCACCACCGGGGAGCTGTTTTTT.

By sample fraction, this clonotype is medium-sized (0.01 to 0.1%). CDR3 in amino acids: CATSRDPAGGQETQYF. In DNA, the CDR3 is TGTGCCACCAGCAGAGATCCAGCGGGGGGGCAAGAGACCCAGTACTTC. The chain is built from TRBV15 and TRBJ2-5; 10 bases align to TRBD2. The length of the CDR3 is 16 residues. Germline V lookup: CDR1 LNHNV, CDR2 YYDKDF (reference sequence). V dropped 0 bases and J dropped 2; count of bases not matched to a gene: 3.